This entry lists 8 T cell receptor beta chains sequenced from one sample in a study of cytomegalovirus exposure and HLA in healthy donors. PCR employed 60 Vbeta and 13 Jbeta primers. Here immunoSEQ multiplex PCR was the method, and the copy in TCRdb shows in-frame clones only, minus some. The data show 200,000 to 250,000 clones, 82% seen once. Specimen: PBMCs. Source of these receptors: a woman between 35 and 50 years old in good health and CMV-seropositive.

V is TRBV7-2 and J is TRBJ2-7, with D tentatively TRBD2 (6 bases). Germline loops: CDR1 SGHTA, CDR2 FQGNSA. This CDR3 spans 13 amino acids. V was cut by 2 bases and J by 12 bases, with 17 bases left in between. The CDR3 DNA reads as TGTGCCAGCAGCTTAAATGTCAGGAGGGCCATGTACTTC. It codes for CASSLNVRRAMYF.

The chain carries TRBV6-1 and TRBJ1-2, with TRBD1 as a possible D gene (5 bases). Trimming removed 1 base at V and 4 bases at J, with 10 bases between. The CDR3 loop spans 14 amino acids. Germline V gene data show CDR1 as MNHNS and CDR2 as SASEGT. Here the CDR3 DNA reads TGTGCCAGCAGTGAAGTGGCAGGGCCCTATGGCTACACCTTC. Protein sequence: CASSEVAGPYGYTF.

This CDR3 is CASSIPGQRAPYTF. Written as DNA, the CDR3 is TGTGCCAGCTCAATCCCGGGACAGAGAGCTCCTTACACCTTC. The V and J genes are TRBV18 and TRBJ1-2; 7 positions match TRBD1. Germline loops: CDR1 KGHSH, CDR2 LQKENI. This CDR3 comprises 14 residues. The trim removed 5 bases at V and 11 bases at J, leaving 14 bases unmatched.

The chain links TRBV30 to TRBJ1-5; D call uncertain. Germline V gene lookup returns CDR1 GTSNPN and CDR2 SVGIG (reference sequence). The CDR3 covers 15 residues. Trimming removed 1 base from V and 2 bases from J, with 12 bases in between. The chain's CDR3 is CAWSAGNQGNQPQHF. CDR3 coding DNA: TGTGCCTGGAGTGCCGGGAACCAAGGCAATCAGCCCCAGCATTTT.

This clone was seen a few times. This chain uses TRBV6-1 with TRBJ2-7, with D uncertain. Per germline, CDR1 MNHNS and CDR2 SASEGT. V lost 3 bases and J lost 6, with 6 bases in between. The CDR3 is 11 residues long. The CDR3 protein is CASSDRVEQYF. DNA for the CDR3: TGTGCCAGCAGTGACCGGGTCGAGCAGTACTTC.

CDR3 sequence (DNA): TGCGCCAGCAGCGCCGGGACAGGGGGCTCCTATAATTCACCCCTCCACTTT. Translation gives CASSAGTGGSYNSPLHF. The chain uses TRBV5-1 and TRBJ1-6, with TRBD1 identical over 11 bases. This CDR3 region has 17 residues. V lost 4 bases and J lost 0; bases outside the gene matches: 3. The germline V gene encodes CDR1 SGHRS and CDR2 YFSETQ.

V is TRBV5-6 and J is TRBJ2-5; TRBD2 agrees at 7 bases. V was pared by 4 bases and J by 9 bases, with 12 bases of the junction left unmatched. CDR3 length: 14 residues. The V gene's germline CDR1 is SGHDT and CDR2 YYEEEE. The CDR3 is CASSRTGTMWAQYF. Here the CDR3 DNA reads TGTGCCAGCAGCCGTACCGGGACTATGTGGGCCCAGTACTTC.

The chain has TRBV19 and TRBJ2-5; 9 bases align to TRBD1. Per the germline V gene, CDR1 is LNHDA and CDR2 is SQIVND (reference sequence). V shed 6 bases, J shed 7 bases, and the junction held 12 bases outside the gene matches. This CDR3 comprises 15 residues. The CDR3 here is CASRAIRTGDVTQYF. The DNA of the CDR3 is TGTGCCAGTAGAGCTATCCGGACAGGGGATGTGACCCAGTACTTC.